The sequence of this T cell receptor (beta chain) was determined in a study of blood T cell repertoires in COVID-19. Study-level background: COVID-19 samples from acute and convalescent phases originated in the United States, Italy and Spain.

Authors' data handling: The assay estimated nucleated cells by amplifying reference gene primers. The assay was immunoSEQ multiplex PCR, and TCRdb's table has in-frame clones only and misses some. Clonal size and the V and J genes are those of that table, whereas D and trimming came from the DNA. The sample shows 90,000 or so clones, approximately 75% of them seen only once. The CDR3 runs 13 residues. Trimming took off 4 bases at V and 4 bases at J, with 10 bases between the two ends. Germline V gene data show CDR1 as LNHDA and CDR2 as SQIVND (reference sequence). The sequence was obtained from an elderly woman with acute or convalescent COVID-19. The sample comprised peripheral blood. The chain links TRBV19 to TRBJ1-2; D is perhaps TRBD1 (6 bases). DNA of the CDR3: TGTGCCAGTAGTACAGGGGTCATCTATGGCTACACCTTC. It translates to CASSTGVIYGYTF. Complete variable domain (other parts from reference TRBV19 and TRBJ1-2): DGGITQSPKYLFRKEGQNVTLSCEQNLNHDAMYWYRQDPGQGLRLIYYSQIVNDFQKGDIAEGYSVSREKKESFPLTVTSAQKNPTAFYLCASSTGVIYGYTFGSGTRLTVV.